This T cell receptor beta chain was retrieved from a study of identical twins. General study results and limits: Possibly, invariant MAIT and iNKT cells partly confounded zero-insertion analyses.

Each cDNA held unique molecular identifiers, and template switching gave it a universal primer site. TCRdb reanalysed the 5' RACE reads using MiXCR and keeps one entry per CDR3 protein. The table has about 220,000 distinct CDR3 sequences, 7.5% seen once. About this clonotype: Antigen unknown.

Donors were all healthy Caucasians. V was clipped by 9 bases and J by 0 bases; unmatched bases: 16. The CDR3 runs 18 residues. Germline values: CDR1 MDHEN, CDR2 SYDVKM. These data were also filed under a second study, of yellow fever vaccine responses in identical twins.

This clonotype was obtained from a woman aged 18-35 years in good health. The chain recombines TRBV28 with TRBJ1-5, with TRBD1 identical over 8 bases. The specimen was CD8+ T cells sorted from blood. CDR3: CASFGQGAQFYSNQPQHF. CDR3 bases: TGTGCCAGTTTTGGACAGGGTGCCCAATTTTATAGCAATCAGCCCCAGCATTTT. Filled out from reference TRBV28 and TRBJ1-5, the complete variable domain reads DVKVTQSSRYLVKRTGEKVFLECVQDMDHENMFWYRQDPGLGLRLIYFSYDVKMKEKGDIPEGYSVSREKKERFSLILESASTNQTSMYLCASFGQGAQFYSNQPQHFGDGTRLSIL.